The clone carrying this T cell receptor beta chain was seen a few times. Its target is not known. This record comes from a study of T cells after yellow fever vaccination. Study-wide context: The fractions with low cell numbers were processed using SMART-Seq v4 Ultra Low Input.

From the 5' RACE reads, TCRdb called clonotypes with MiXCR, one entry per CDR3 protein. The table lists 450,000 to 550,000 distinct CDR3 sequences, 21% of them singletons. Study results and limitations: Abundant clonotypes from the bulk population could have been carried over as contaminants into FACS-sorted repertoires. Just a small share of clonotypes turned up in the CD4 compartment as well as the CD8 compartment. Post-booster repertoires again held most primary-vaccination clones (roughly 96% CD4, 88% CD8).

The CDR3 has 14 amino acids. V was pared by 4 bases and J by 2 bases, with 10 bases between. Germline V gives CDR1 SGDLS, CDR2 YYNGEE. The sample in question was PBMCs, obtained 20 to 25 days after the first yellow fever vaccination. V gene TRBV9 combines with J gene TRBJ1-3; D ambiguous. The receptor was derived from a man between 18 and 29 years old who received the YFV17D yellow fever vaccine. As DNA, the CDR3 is TGTGCCAGCAGCCCCCCGTCGGCTGGAAACACCATATATTTT. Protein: CASSPPSAGNTIYF.